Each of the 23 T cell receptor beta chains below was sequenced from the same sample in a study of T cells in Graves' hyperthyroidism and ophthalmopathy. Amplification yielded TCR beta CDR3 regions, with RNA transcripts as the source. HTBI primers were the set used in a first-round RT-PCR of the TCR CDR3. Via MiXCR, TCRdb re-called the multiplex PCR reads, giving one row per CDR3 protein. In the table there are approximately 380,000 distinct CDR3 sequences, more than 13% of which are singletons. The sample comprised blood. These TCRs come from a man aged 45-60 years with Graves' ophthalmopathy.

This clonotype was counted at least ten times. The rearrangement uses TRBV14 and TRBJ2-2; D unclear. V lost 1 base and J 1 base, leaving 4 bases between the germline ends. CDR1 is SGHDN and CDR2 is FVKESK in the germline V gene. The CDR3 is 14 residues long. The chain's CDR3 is CASSQVRNTGELFF. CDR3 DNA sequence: TGTGCCAGCAGCCAAGTTCGGAACACCGGGGAGCTGTTTTTT.

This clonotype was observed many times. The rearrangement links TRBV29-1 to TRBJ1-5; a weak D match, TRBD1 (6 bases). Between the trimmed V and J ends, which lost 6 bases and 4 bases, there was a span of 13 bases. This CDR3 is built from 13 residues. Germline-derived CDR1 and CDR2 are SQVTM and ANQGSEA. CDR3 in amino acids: CSVKQGPNQPQHF. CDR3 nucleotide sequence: TGCAGCGTAAAACAGGGCCCGAATCAGCCCCAGCATTTT.

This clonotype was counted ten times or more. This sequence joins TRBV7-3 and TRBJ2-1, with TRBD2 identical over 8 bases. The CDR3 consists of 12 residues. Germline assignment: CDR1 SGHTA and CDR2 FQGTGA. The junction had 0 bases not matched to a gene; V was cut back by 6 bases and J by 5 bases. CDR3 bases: TGTGCCAGCAGACTAGCGGACAATGAGCAGTTCTTC. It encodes CASRLADNEQFF.

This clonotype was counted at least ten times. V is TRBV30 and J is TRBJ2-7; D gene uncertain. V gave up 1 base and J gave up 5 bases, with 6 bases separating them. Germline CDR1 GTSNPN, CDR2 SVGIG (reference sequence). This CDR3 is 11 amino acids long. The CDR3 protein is CAWSERHEQYF. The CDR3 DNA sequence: TGTGCCTGGAGTGAGCGCCACGAGCAGTACTTC.

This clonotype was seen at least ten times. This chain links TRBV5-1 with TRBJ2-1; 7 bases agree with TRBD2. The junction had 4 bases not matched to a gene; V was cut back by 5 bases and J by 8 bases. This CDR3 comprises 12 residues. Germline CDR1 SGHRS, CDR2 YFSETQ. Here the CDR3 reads CASRQTSDEQFF. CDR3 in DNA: TGCGCCAGCAGACAAACTAGCGATGAGCAGTTCTTC. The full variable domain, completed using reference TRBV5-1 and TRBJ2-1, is KAGVTQTPRYLIKTRGQQVTLSCSPISGHRSVSWYQQTPGQGLQFLFEYFSETQRNKGNFPGRFSGRQFSNSRSEMNVSTLELGDSALYLCASRQTSDEQFFGPGTRLTVL.

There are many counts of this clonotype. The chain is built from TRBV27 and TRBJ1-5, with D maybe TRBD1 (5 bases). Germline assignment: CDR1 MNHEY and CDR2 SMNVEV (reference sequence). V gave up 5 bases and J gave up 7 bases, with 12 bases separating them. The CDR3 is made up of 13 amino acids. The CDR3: CASSLTWGQPQHF. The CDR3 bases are TGTGCCAGCAGTCTGACCTGGGGCCAGCCCCAGCATTTT.

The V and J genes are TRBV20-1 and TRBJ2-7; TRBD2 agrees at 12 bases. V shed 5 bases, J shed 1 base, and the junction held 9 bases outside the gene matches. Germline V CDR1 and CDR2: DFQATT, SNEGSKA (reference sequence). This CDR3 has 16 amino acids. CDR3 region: CSAFPRTSGKSYEQYF. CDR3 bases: TGCAGTGCTTTTCCGCGGACTAGCGGGAAATCCTACGAGCAGTACTTC.

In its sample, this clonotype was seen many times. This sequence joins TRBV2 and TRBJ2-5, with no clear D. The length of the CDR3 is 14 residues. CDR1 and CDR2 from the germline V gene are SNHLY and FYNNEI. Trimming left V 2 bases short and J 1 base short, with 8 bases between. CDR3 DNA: TGTGCCAGCAGTGAATTGGTTGGCCAAGAGACCCAGTACTTC. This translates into CASSELVGQETQYF.

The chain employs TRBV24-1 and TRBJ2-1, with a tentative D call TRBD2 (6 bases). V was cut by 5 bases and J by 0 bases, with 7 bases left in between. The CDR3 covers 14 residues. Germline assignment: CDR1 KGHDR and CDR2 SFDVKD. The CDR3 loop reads CATSGRDSYNEQFF. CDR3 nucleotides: TGTGCCACCAGTGGGAGGGACTCCTACAATGAGCAGTTCTTC.

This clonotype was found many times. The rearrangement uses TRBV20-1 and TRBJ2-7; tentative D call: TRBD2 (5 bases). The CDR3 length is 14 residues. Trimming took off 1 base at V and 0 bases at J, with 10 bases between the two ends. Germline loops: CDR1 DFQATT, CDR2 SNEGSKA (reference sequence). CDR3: CSARALDSSYEQYF. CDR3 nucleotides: TGCAGTGCTAGAGCACTGGACTCCTCCTACGAGCAGTACTTC.

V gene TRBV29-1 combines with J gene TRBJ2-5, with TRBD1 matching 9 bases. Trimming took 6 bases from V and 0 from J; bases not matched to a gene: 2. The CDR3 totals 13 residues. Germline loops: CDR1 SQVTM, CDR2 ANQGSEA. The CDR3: CSVRDRDQETQYF. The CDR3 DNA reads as TGCAGCGTGCGGGACAGGGACCAAGAGACCCAGTACTTC.

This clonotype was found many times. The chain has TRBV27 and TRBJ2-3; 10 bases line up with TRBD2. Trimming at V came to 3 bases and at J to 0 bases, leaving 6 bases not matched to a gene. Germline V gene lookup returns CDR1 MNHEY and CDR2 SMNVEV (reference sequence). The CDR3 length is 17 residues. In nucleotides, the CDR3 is TGTGCCAGCAGTTTCTTCGTAGCGGGAGGTAGCACAGATACGCAGTATTTT. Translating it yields CASSFFVAGGSTDTQYF.

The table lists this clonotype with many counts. CDR3 residues: CASSQGLRETQYF. In DNA form, the CDR3 reads TGTGCCAGCAGCCAAGGTCTTCGGGAGACCCAGTACTTC. The J gene is TRBJ2-5, the V gene TRBV3-1; D call uncertain. V lost 1 base and J 5 bases, leaving 8 bases between the germline ends. The germline gives CDR1 LGHDT, CDR2 YNNKEL (reference sequence). CDR3 length: 13 residues.

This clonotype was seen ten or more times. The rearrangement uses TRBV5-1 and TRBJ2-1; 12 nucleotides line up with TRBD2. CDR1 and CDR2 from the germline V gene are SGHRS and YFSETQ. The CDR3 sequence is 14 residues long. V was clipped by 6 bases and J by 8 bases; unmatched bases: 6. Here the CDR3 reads CASNPASGRDEQFF. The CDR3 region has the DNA TGCGCCAGCAACCCGGCTAGCGGGAGGGATGAGCAGTTCTTC.

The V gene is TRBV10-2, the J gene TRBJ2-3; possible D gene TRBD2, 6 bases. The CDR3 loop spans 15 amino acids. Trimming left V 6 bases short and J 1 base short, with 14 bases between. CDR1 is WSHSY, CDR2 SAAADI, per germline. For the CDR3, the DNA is TGCGCCAGCAGCGCCCGGGACTGGGGCACAGATACGCAGTATTTT. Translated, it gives CASSARDWGTDTQYF.

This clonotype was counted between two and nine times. The CDR3 sequence: CASIGQQRTEAFF. The CDR3 DNA follows: TGTGCCAGCATCGGACAGCAGCGGACTGAAGCTTTCTTT. This rearrangement joins TRBV6-1 to TRBJ1-1; D perhaps matches TRBD1 (6 bases). The CDR3 contains 13 residues. Germline-derived CDR1 and CDR2 are MNHNS and SASEGT. V lost 7 bases to trimming and J lost 5 bases, with 14 bases between them.

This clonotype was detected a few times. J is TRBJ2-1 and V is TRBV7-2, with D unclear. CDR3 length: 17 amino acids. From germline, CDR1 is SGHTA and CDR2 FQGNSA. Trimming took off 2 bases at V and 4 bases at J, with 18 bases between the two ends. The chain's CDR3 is CASSLIGGANGYNEQFF. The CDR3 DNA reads TGTGCCAGCAGCTTAATTGGCGGAGCCAACGGATACAATGAGCAGTTCTTC. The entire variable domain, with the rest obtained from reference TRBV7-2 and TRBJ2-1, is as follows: GAGVSQSPSNKVTEKGKDVELRCDPISGHTALYWYRQSLGQGLEFLIYFQGNSAPDKSGLPSDRFSAERTGGSVSTLTIQRTQQEDSAVYLCASSLIGGANGYNEQFFGPGTRLTVL.

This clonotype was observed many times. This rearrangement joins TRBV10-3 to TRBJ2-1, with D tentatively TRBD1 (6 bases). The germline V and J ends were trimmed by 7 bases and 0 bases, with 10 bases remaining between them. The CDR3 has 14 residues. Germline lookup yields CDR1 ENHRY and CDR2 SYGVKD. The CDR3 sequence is CAIMGADSYNEQFF. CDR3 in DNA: TGTGCCATCATGGGGGCAGACTCCTACAATGAGCAGTTCTTC.

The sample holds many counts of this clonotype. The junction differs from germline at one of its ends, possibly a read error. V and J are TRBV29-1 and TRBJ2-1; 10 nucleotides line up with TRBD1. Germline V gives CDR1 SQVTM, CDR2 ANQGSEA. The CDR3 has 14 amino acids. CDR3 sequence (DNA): TGCAGCATTGACAGGGGGCAGGCTGGCAATGAGCAGTTCTTC. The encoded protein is CSIDRGQAGNEQFF.

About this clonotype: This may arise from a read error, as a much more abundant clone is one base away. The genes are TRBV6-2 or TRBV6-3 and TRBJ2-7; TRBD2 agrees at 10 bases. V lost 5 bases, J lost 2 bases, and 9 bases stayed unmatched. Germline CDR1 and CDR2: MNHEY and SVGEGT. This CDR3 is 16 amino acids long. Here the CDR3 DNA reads TGTGCCAGCAGTGGAAGTAGACTAGCGGGTCCCTACGAGCAGTACTTC. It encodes CASSGSRLAGPYEQYF.

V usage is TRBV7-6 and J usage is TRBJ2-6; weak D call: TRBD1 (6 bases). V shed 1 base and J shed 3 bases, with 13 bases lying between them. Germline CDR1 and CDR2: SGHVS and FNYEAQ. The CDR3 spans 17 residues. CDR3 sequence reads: CASSLEGDALGANVLTF. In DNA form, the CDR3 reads TGTGCCAGCAGCTTAGAGGGGGACGCCCTTGGGGCCAACGTCCTGACTTTC. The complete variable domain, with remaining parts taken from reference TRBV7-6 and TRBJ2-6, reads GAGVSQSPRYKVTKRGQDVALRCDPISGHVSLYWYRQALGQGPEFLTYFNYEAQQDKSGLPNDRFSAERPEGSISTLTIQRTEQRDSAMYRCASSLEGDALGANVLTFGAGSRLTVL.

CDR3 region: CASSQSSATVGFF. The CDR3 coding sequence is TGTGCCAGCAGCCAATCGTCGGCGACAGTGGGTTTCTTT. The J gene is TRBJ1-1, the V gene TRBV16, with D possibly matching TRBD1 (5 bases). The V gene lost 0 bases and the J gene lost 13 bases, with 15 bases spanning the gap. In germline, CDR1 is KGHSY, CDR2 FQNENV. This CDR3 is built from 13 residues.

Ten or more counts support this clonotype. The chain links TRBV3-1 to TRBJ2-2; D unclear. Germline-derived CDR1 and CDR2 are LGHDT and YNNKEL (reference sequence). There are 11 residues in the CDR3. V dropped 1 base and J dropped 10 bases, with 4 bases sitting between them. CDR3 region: CASSQVAELFF. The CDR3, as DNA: TGTGCCAGCAGCCAAGTGGCGGAGCTGTTTTTT.